Following are 9 T cell receptor beta chains from one sample sequenced in a study of blood T cell repertoires in COVID-19. The repertoire was sequenced with immunoSEQ multiplex PCR; TCRdb's copy has only in-frame clones and lacks some. The sample consists of roughly 410,000 clones, 89% of them appearing once. Specimen: peripheral blood. These receptor sequences come from a woman in her thirties or forties with COVID-19, enrolled during active disease.

The chain has TRBV5-4 and TRBJ2-3; 8 nucleotides align to TRBD2. CDR3 length: 17 residues. The J segment lost 0 bases and the V segment lost 4 bases, leaving 10 bases of the junction unmatched. Germline CDR1 and CDR2: SGHNT and YYREEE (reference sequence). The CDR3: CASSPTGGRVSTDTQYF. The CDR3 bases are TGTGCCAGCAGCCCAACGGGAGGGAGGGTTAGCACAGATACGCAGTATTTT.

This sequence joins TRBV7-9 and TRBJ1-2; tentatively, D is TRBD1 (6 bases). There are 16 residues in the CDR3. V was pared by 6 bases and J by 3 bases, with 20 bases between. Germline V lookup: CDR1 SEHNR, CDR2 FQNEAQ (reference sequence). CDR3 sequence: CASSREAGTKHYGYTF. The CDR3, as DNA: TGTGCCAGCAGTCGTGAGGCCGGGACAAAACACTATGGCTACACCTTC. Filled out from reference TRBV7-9 and TRBJ1-2, the complete variable domain reads DTGVSQNPRHKITKRGQNVTFRCDPISEHNRLYWYRQTLGQGPEFLTYFQNEAQLEKSRLLSDRFSAERPKGSFSTLEIQRTEQGDSAMYLCASSREAGTKHYGYTFGSGTRLTVV.

This clone was seen a single time. This chain links TRBV7-2 with TRBJ2-7; 11 positions match TRBD2. V trimming: 2 bases; J trimming: 6 bases; junction bases outside the gene matches: 3. The germline gives CDR1 SGHTA, CDR2 FQGNSA. This CDR3 has 14 residues. Here the CDR3 DNA reads TGTGCCAGCAGCTTAACTAGCGGGAGTTCCGAGCAGTACTTC. Its protein is CASSLTSGSSEQYF.

The chain is built from TRBV2 and TRBJ2-7; no firm D call. Trimming removed 3 bases from V and 3 bases from J, with 12 bases in between. The CDR3 totals 14 residues. Germline loops: CDR1 SNHLY, CDR2 FYNNEI. CDR3 sequence reads: CASSDPRKYYEQYF. The CDR3 DNA sequence: TGTGCCAGCAGTGATCCCAGAAAGTACTACGAGCAGTACTTC.

This clone has just a few counts. V is TRBV12-3 or TRBV12-4 and J is TRBJ2-2; D remains unclear. V gave up 5 bases and J gave up 6 bases, with 10 bases separating them. CDR3 size: 13 residues. CDR3 loop: CASSRLGPGELFF. CDR3 bases: TGTGCCAGCAGTCGGCTAGGTCCCGGGGAGCTGTTTTTT.

V gene TRBV19 combines with J gene TRBJ2-7; possibly TRBD1 for D (6 bases). The CDR3 loop spans 14 amino acids. Germline V gives CDR1 LNHDA, CDR2 SQIVND (reference sequence). The V end lost 1 base, the J end lost 4 bases, and 11 bases lay between the germline ends. CDR3 bases: TGTGCCAGTAGTATAGTCCCAGGGGAATACGAGCAGTACTTC. It is translated as CASSIVPGEYEQYF. The full variable domain, rest sourced from reference TRBV19 and TRBJ2-7, is DGGITQSPKYLFRKEGQNVTLSCEQNLNHDAMYWYRQDPGQGLRLIYYSQIVNDFQKGDIAEGYSVSREKKESFPLTVTSAQKNPTAFYLCASSIVPGEYEQYFGPGTRLTVT.

The chain links TRBV5-1 to TRBJ1-3; tentative D call: TRBD1 (5 bases). The V and J ends lost 0 bases and 2 bases respectively, with 12 bases between them. Germline CDR1 and CDR2: SGHRS and YFSETQ. CDR3 size: 16 residues. In DNA, the CDR3 is TGCGCCAGCAGCTTGGGGCAGGGAGGGACTGGAAACACCATATATTTT. It specifies CASSLGQGGTGNTIYF.

The genes are TRBV7-9 and TRBJ2-7; TRBD1 matches 9 bases. CDR3 length: 14 residues. Per germline, CDR1 SEHNR and CDR2 FQNEAQ (reference sequence). The V and J ends lost 6 bases and 6 bases, in that order; junction bases with no gene match: 9. CDR3 protein: CASRRDRVNSEQYF. DNA of the CDR3: TGTGCCAGCAGGCGGGACAGGGTCAATAGCGAGCAGTACTTC.

This clone turned up a few times. J is TRBJ1-1 and V is TRBV4-1; no definite D call. V was cut by 1 base and J by 5 bases, with 11 bases left in between. Germline V gene sequence: CDR1 MGHRA, CDR2 YSYEKL. This CDR3 spans 14 amino acids. CDR3 sequence: CASSQAVIGTEAFF. The CDR3 nucleotides read TGCGCCAGCAGCCAAGCGGTGATCGGGACTGAAGCTTTCTTT.